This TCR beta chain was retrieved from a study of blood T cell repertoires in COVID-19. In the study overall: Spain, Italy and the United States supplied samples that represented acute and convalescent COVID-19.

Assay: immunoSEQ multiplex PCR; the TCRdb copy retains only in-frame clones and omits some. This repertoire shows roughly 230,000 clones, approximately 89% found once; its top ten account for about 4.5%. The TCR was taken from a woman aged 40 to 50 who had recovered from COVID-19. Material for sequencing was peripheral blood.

The DNA of the CDR3 is TGTGCCAGCAGTTTTAAGACTTACGACACTGAAGCTTTCTTT. Protein: CASSFKTYDTEAFF. This chain uses TRBV27 with TRBJ1-1; D ambiguous. CDR1 and CDR2 (germline): MNHEY, SMNVEV (reference sequence). The V end was cut by 3 bases, the J end by 3 bases, with 11 bases between. CDR3 size: 14 residues.